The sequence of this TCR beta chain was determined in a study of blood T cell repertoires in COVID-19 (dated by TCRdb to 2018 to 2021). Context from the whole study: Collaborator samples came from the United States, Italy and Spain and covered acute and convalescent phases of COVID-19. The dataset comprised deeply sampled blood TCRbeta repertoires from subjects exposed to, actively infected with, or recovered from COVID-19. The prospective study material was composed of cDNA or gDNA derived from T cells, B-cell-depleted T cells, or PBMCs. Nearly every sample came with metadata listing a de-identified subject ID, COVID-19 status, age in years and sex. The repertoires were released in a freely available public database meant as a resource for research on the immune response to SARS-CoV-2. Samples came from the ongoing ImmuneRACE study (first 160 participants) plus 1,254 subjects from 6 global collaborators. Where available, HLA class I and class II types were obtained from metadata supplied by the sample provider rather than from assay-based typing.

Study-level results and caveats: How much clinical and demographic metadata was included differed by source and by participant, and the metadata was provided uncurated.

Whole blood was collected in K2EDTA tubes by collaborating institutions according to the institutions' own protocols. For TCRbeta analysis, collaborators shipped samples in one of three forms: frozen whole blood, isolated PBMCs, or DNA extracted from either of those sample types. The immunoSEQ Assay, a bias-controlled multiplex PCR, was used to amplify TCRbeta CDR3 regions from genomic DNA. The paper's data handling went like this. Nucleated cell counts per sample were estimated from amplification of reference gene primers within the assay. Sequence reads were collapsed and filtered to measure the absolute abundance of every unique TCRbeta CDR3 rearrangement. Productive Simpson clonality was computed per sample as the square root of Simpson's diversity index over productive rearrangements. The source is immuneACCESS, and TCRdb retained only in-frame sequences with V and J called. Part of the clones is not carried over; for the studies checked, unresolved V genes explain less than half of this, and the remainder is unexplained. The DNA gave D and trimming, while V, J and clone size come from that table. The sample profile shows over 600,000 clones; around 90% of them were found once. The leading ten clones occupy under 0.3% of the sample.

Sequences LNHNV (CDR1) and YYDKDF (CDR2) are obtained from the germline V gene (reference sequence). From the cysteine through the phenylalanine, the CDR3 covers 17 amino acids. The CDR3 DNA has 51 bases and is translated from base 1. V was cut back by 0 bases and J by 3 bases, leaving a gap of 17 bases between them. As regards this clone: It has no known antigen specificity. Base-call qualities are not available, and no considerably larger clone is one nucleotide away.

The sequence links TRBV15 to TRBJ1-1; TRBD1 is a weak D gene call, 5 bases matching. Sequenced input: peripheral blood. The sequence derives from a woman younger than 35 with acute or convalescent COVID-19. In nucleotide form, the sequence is TGTGCCACCAGCAGAGATGTAGGGGCACGACGGGACACTGAAGCTTTCTTT. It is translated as CATSRDVGARRDTEAFF. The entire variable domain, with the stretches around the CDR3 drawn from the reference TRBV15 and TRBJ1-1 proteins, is DAMVIQNPRYQVTQFGKPVTLSCSQTLNHNVMYWYQQKSSQAPKLLFHYYDKDFNNEADTPDNFQSRRPNTSFCFLDIRSPGLGDTAMYLCATSRDVGARRDTEAFFGQGTRLTVV.